Below are 21 T cell receptor beta chains sequenced from a single sample in a study of regulatory T cells in long-lasting Graves disease. Time point defined: newly diagnosed GD, antithyroid drugs for less than 3 months. PBMCs were the source of the RNA used for TCR sequencing. The TCR beta library used iRepertoire HTBI primers with Arm-PCR amplification of CDR3. Each CDR3 protein is one row after TCRdb ran MiXCR on the multiplex PCR reads. In the table there are around 420,000 distinct CDR3 sequences, roughly 16% of which are singletons. Here the sequenced sample was peripheral blood mononuclear cells (PBMCs), taken at new diagnosis, from a patient treated with antithyroid drugs. Receptor source: a female donor with Graves disease.

This clonotype has more than one count but fewer than ten. V gene TRBV11-3 combines with J gene TRBJ2-1; 7 bases align to TRBD2. Germline V gene sequence: CDR1 SGHNT, CDR2 YENEEA. The CDR3 covers 15 residues. V shed 5 bases and J 0 bases; nucleotides not matched to a gene: 4. In DNA form, the CDR3 reads TGTGCCAGCAGCGGGGAGGGGTACTCCTACAATGAGCAGTTCTTC. This sequence encodes CASSGEGYSYNEQFF.

The chain is built from TRBV5-1 and TRBJ1-1; maybe TRBD1 (5 bases). CDR1 is SGHRS, CDR2 YFSETQ, per germline. Trimming left V 4 bases short and J 1 base short, with 14 bases between. The CDR3 sequence is 15 residues long. DNA of the CDR3: TGCGCCAGCAGCCTCAGGGTGGGGAGGAACACTGAAGCTTTCTTT. Protein: CASSLRVGRNTEAFF.

With regard to this clonotype: Given a much more abundant clone one base away, this may be a read error. The rearrangement uses TRBV10-3 and TRBJ2-7; 8 bases fit TRBD2. The V gene's germline CDR1 is ENHRY and CDR2 SYGVKD. The V segment lost 8 bases and the J segment 4 bases; nucleotides outside the gene matches: 13. The CDR3 sequence is 15 residues long. CDR3 sequence (DNA): TGTGCCATCGGGATTCATAGCGGGAAGGGGTACGAGCAGTACTTC. Protein sequence: CAIGIHSGKGYEQYF.

Ten or more counts support this clonotype. V is TRBV12-3 or TRBV12-4 and J is TRBJ2-1; D perhaps matches TRBD2 (7 bases). The CDR3 runs to 15 residues. V lost 3 bases and J 8 bases, leaving 17 bases between the germline ends. The CDR3 protein is CASSFGPGGHDEQFF. The CDR3 region has the DNA TGTGCCAGCAGTTTCGGCCCGGGGGGCCACGATGAGCAGTTCTTC.

This clonotype was detected many times. The V gene is TRBV12-3 or TRBV12-4, the J gene TRBJ1-4, with D possibly matching TRBD1 (5 bases). CDR3 length: 11 amino acids. Trimming took 5 bases from V and 8 from J, leaving 6 bases between them. The CDR3 is CASSGAEKLFF. CDR3 coding DNA: TGTGCCAGCAGTGGGGCCGAAAAACTGTTTTTT.

Comments on this clonotype: Since a much larger clone is just one base distant, this may be a read error. The V call is TRBV2, the J call TRBJ2-1, with a tentative D call TRBD2 (5 bases). The CDR3 is made up of 14 amino acids. Germline V gene lookup returns CDR1 SNHLY and CDR2 FYNNEI. CDR3 DNA sequence: TGTGCCAGCCAACAGCGGCTAACCTACGATGAGCAGTTCTTC. It translates to CASQQRLTYDEQFF.

There are many counts of this clonotype. The chain uses TRBV7-9 and TRBJ2-5, with 7 bases matching TRBD1. The CDR3 is 14 residues long. V lost 5 bases to trimming and J lost 2 bases; unmatched junction nucleotides: 5. Germline V gene lookup returns CDR1 SEHNR and CDR2 FQNEAQ (reference sequence). CDR3 amino acids: CASSPPDRQETQYF. DNA for the CDR3: TGTGCCAGCAGCCCACCGGACAGGCAAGAGACCCAGTACTTC. Using reference TRBV7-9 and TRBJ2-5 for the parts outside the CDR3, the full variable domain is DTGVSQNPRHKITKRGQNVTFRCDPISEHNRLYWYRQTLGQGPEFLTYFQNEAQLEKSRLLSDRFSAERPKGSFSTLEIQRTEQGDSAMYLCASSPPDRQETQYFGPGTRLLVL.

This clonotype was seen ten or more times. The chain recombines TRBV5-6 with TRBJ1-3; 7 positions match TRBD1. The CDR3 loop spans 15 amino acids. Trimming took 6 bases from V and 2 from J; bases not matched to a gene: 8. The germline V gene encodes CDR1 SGHDT and CDR2 YYEEEE. The CDR3 reads CASIPRGTAGNTIYF. CDR3 DNA: TGTGCCAGCATCCCTCGGGGGACAGCTGGAAACACCATATATTTT.

This clonotype has at least ten counts. The gene calls are TRBV29-1 and TRBJ2-7; maybe TRBD2 (5 bases). Deletions cut 4 bases from V and 1 base from J, with 14 bases between. Germline V gene sequence: CDR1 SQVTM, CDR2 ANQGSEA. The CDR3 is made up of 14 amino acids. CDR3 sequence: CSVASGFESYEQYF. The DNA of the CDR3 is TGCAGCGTTGCGTCGGGGTTTGAGTCCTACGAGCAGTACTTC.

Ten or more counts support this clonotype. The J gene is TRBJ1-1, the V gene TRBV6-1, with 8 nucleotides matching TRBD1. The CDR3 has 14 residues. V lost 7 bases and J lost 4; bases outside the gene matches: 8. CDR1 MNHNS and CDR2 SASEGT come from the germline V gene. The CDR3, as DNA: TGTGCCAGCAAGAAAGCACAGGGGGGCACTGAAGCTTTCTTT. This translates into CASKKAQGGTEAFF.

The count of this clonotype is one. This chain links TRBV10-3 with TRBJ2-3; 8 positions agree with TRBD2. CDR3 length equals 15 residues. CDR1 and CDR2 from the germline V gene are ENHRY and SYGVKD. The ends lost 6 bases at V and 0 bases at J; junction bases unmatched: 5. The CDR3 is CAISLSGGSTDTQYF. CDR3 DNA: TGTGCCATCAGCCTAAGCGGGGGAAGCACAGATACGCAGTATTTT.

The sample holds many counts of this clonotype. This chain connects TRBV24-1 to TRBJ1-5; TRBD1 is a possible D gene (5 bases). Trimming left V 5 bases short and J 0 bases short, with 7 bases between. CDR3 length equals 14 residues. CDR1 and CDR2 from the germline V gene are KGHDR and SFDVKD. CDR3: CATSVTASNQPQHF. The CDR3 DNA is TGTGCCACCAGTGTGACAGCTAGCAATCAGCCCCAGCATTTT.

The genes are TRBV28 and TRBJ1-1, with D possibly TRBD1 on 5 matching bases. The CDR3 sequence is 18 residues long. V was cut by 2 bases and J by 7 bases, with 26 bases left in between. Germline CDR1 reads MDHEN; CDR2 reads SYDVKM. The DNA for the CDR3 is TGTGCCAGCAGTTTACGTTCGCGGGTCGACAGTTACCCGTTTGAAGCTTTCTTT. Its protein is CASSLRSRVDSYPFEAFF. The entire variable domain, with the rest obtained from reference TRBV28 and TRBJ1-1, is as follows: DVKVTQSSRYLVKRTGEKVFLECVQDMDHENMFWYRQDPGLGLRLIYFSYDVKMKEKGDIPEGYSVSREKKERFSLILESASTNQTSMYLCASSLRSRVDSYPFEAFFGQGTRLTVV.

The rearrangement links TRBV29-1 to TRBJ1-2, with D possibly TRBD1 on 5 matching bases. V shed 7 bases and J shed 2 bases, with 8 bases lying between them. The CDR3 contains 11 residues. In germline, CDR1 is SQVTM, CDR2 ANQGSEA. The CDR3 loop is CSAQGNYGYTF. The CDR3 DNA is TGCAGCGCCCAGGGCAACTATGGCTACACCTTC. Based on the CDR3 plus reference TRBV29-1 and TRBJ1-2, the full variable domain is SAVISQKPSRDICQRGTSLTIQCQVDSQVTMMFWYRQQPGQSLTLIATANQGSEATYESGFVIDKFPISRPNLTFSTLTVSNMSPEDSSIYLCSAQGNYGYTFGSGTRLTVV.

The genes are TRBV6-1 and TRBJ2-2; TRBD2 matches at 13 bases. J lost 8 bases, V lost 5 bases, and 8 bases had no gene match. This CDR3 region has 16 residues. Germline CDR1 is MNHNS and CDR2 is SASEGT. The DNA of the CDR3 is TGTGCCAGCAGTCCCTGGACTAGCGGGAGTTTTGGGGAGCTGTTTTTT. It codes for CASSPWTSGSFGELFF.

This clonotype came up a few times. The chain combines TRBV19 with TRBJ2-2; D may be TRBD1 (5 bases). Germline values: CDR1 LNHDA, CDR2 SQIVND (reference sequence). Trimming cost V 5 bases and J 5 bases, with 15 bases left between them. The length of the CDR3 is 15 residues. The CDR3 region has the DNA TGTGCCAGTAGTGGGGCGCAGGAGAGGACCGGGGAGCTGTTTTTT. Translation: CASSGAQERTGELFF.

This clonotype has at least ten counts. The chain uses TRBV6-2 or TRBV6-3 and TRBJ2-7; 9 nucleotides agree with TRBD2. J lost 5 bases, V lost 6 bases, and 14 bases had no gene match. From germline, CDR1 is MNHEY and CDR2 SVGEGT. This CDR3 region has 16 residues. Here the CDR3 DNA reads TGTGCCAGCAGACCCACGACTAGCGGCCTTGGGGACGAGCAGTACTTC. It specifies CASRPTTSGLGDEQYF.

This clonotype was counted at least ten times. The chain couples TRBV29-1 to TRBJ1-1, with a weak D call TRBD1 (6 bases). This CDR3 is 13 amino acids long. Germline loops: CDR1 SQVTM, CDR2 ANQGSEA. The V gene lost 6 bases and the J gene lost 5 bases, with 16 bases spanning the gap. CDR3 sequence: CSVPTTGRTEAFF. CDR3 coding DNA: TGCAGCGTACCAACGACAGGAAGAACTGAAGCTTTCTTT.

This clonotype was picked up many times. This sequence joins TRBV6-1 and TRBJ2-7; possibly TRBD1 or TRBD2 for D (5 bases each). The CDR3 has 15 amino acids. Between the trimmed V and J ends, which lost 5 bases and 3 bases, there was a span of 17 bases. From germline, CDR1 is MNHNS and CDR2 SASEGT. Here the CDR3 DNA reads TGTGCCAGCAGTCGACTCCGGGGCCTTTTCTACGAGCAGTACTTC. This sequence encodes CASSRLRGLFYEQYF.

This clonotype was counted at least ten times. The chain couples TRBV10-3 to TRBJ2-7; no clear D. The V gene lost 4 bases and the J gene lost 5 bases, with 18 bases spanning the gap. Germline CDR1 is ENHRY and CDR2 is SYGVKD. CDR3 length: 15 amino acids. The CDR3 spells CAISGPGPTTHEQYF. CDR3 DNA sequence: TGTGCCATCAGTGGGCCGGGCCCCACAACCCACGAGCAGTACTTC.

This clonotype showed up many times. The chain uses TRBV6-1 and TRBJ2-1, with D maybe TRBD2 (6 bases). CDR1 MNHNS and CDR2 SASEGT come from the germline V gene. The germline V and J ends were trimmed by 6 bases and 0 bases, with 12 bases remaining between them. The CDR3 has 15 amino acids. CDR3 residues: CASRGGTSSYNEQFF. DNA for the CDR3: TGTGCCAGCAGGGGCGGGACTTCCTCCTACAATGAGCAGTTCTTC.